The following is a T cell receptor (beta chain) sequence with its context. Its antigen remains unidentified. No much larger clone is present one base from it, and per-base qualities are unavailable. Trimming leaves V shorter by 0 bases and J shorter by 7 bases, with the junction holding 12 bases beyond the gene matches. Including cysteine and phenylalanine, the CDR3 has 18 amino acids. This entry keeps only the CDR3 DNA: 54 bases, framed from base 1. Looking up the germline V gene yields CDR1 SGHVS and CDR2 FQNEAQ. The sample is drawn from a study of cytomegalovirus exposure and HLA in healthy donors (dated by TCRdb to 2016 to 2017). Regarding the complete study: According to a later analysis, one platform produced both the roughly 120 validation repertoires and the 730 or so repertoires of the first cohort. The study was designed to test whether signatures of past pathogen exposure could be identified by cataloging public T cell receptors. Along with the approximately 600-subject first cohort, a separate validation cohort of around 120 different subjects was used. The study combined high-throughput TCR immunosequencing, statistical association of individual TCRs with disease status, and machine learning to predict cytomegalovirus infection status.

Overall study outcomes, separate from this receptor: A few of the identified cytomegalovirus-associated TCR beta chains were confirmed in vitro to be specific for cytomegalovirus antigens. It was suggested by the authors that the approach could potentially be generalized to other disease states and immunological phenotypes. Most TCR sequences were observed very rarely across donors, whereas some public TCRs were present in many individuals. The validation cohort had no HLA typing available for a later analysis, so co-occurrence within that cohort was assessed over all 110 or so repertoires. The classifier was reported to diagnose cytomegalovirus status with high specificity and sensitivity in both the original cohort and the validation cohort. The study listed 150 to 200 TCR beta chains as associated with cytomegalovirus. A later analysis found that TCRs clustered in the first cohort also tended to co-occur in the approximately 120 validation repertoires, with 90% to 95% of cluster scores above 0.

The donors were included in the validation cohort of 130 or so subjects, a group kept apart from the roughly 670-subject first cohort. Library preparation used the immunoSEQ multiplex PCR assay. In the paper's pipeline: To diagnose cytomegalovirus status from the catalog of TCR beta chain sequences, a statistical classification framework was built. TCRdb mirrors the immuneACCESS table, restricted to in-frame sequences. Some clones are absent from its copies; in checked studies, under half trace to an unresolved V gene, and the reason for the others is unknown. From that table come the V and J calls and clone size; the DNA was used to work out D and trimming. This sample gives 200,000 to 300,000 clones in total; approximately 87% of them show up just once. The biggest ten clones account for around 3% of the sample.

This receptor was identified in a man younger than 35 in good health and CMV-seronegative. The material sequenced was PBMCs. Recombination connected TRBV7-8 to TRBJ2-1, with 10 bases in between that match TRBD1. The CDR3 region has the sequence CASSLASRGQGLANEQFF. The bases read TGTGCCAGCAGCTTAGCTTCGCGGGGACAGGGGTTAGCGAATGAGCAGTTCTTC.